The T cell receptor beta chain under discussion was sequenced for a study of OX40 agonist ivuxolimab in advanced cancers. About the study: Patients' therapy was ivuxolimab, an antibody that acts as an agonist of OX40 (CD134). Each patient was given ivuxolimab into a vein every 2 weeks, at 0.01 to 10 mg/kg. Hepatocellular carcinoma, melanoma, renal cell or head and neck cancer affected the dose-escalation patients.

CDR1 and CDR2 from the germline V gene are SGHDT and YYEEEE. Trimming cost V 4 bases and J 4 bases; bases outside gene matches: 6. There are 15 residues in the CDR3. TCRdb's table, derived via immunoSEQ multiplex PCR, lists solely in-frame clones and lacks some. The table lists roughly 34,000 clones, roughly 84% of them singletons. The sequence was collected from an adult with an advanced solid tumor such as melanoma, head and neck, liver or kidney cancer. This chain connects TRBV5-6 to TRBJ1-4, with 8 bases lining up with TRBD1. The starting material was CD4+ or CD8+ T cells sorted from blood, obtained in a trial of the OX40 agonist ivuxolimab. The CDR3 region is CASSTQQGVNEKLFF. The CDR3 DNA reads as TGTGCCAGCAGCACCCAACAGGGGGTTAATGAAAAACTGTTTTTT.